Below are 28 T cell receptor beta chains sequenced from a single sample in a study of T cells in localized non-small cell lung cancer (TCRdb year 2020). The library was obtained by the immunoSEQ multiplex PCR assay. Held by TCRdb, this immuneACCESS table contains in-frame sequences only and omits some clones. Under half of the omission traces to an unresolved V gene where checked; the cause of the rest is unknown. The sample table contains around 35,000 clones; only one count was recorded for 90% to 95% of them. 7.9% of the sample is held by the ten biggest clonotypes. Sequenced material: peripheral blood, taken before any cancer treatment. The receptor set was obtained from a female donor at least 60 years old with stage I lung adenocarcinoma.

The chain employs TRBV28 and TRBJ1-4; D is perhaps TRBD1 (6 bases). The CDR3 is 15 residues long. Trimming pared 2 bases from V and 14 bases from J, leaving 21 bases between. CDR1 is MDHEN and CDR2 is SYDVKM in the germline V gene. The chain's CDR3 is CASSLRGGGKEFLFF. DNA of the CDR3: TGTGCCAGCAGTTTAAGGGGGGGAGGGAAGGAATTTCTGTTTTTT.

V is TRBV19 and J is TRBJ2-2, with D possibly being TRBD1 (6 bases). This CDR3 has 15 amino acids. Per the germline V gene, CDR1 is LNHDA and CDR2 is SQIVND (reference sequence). V shed 3 bases and J shed 1 base, with 9 bases lying between them. The CDR3 is CASSIKQGNTGELFF. CDR3 in DNA: TGTGCCAGTAGTATTAAACAGGGGAACACCGGGGAGCTGTTTTTT.

This clone has a single count. This chain connects TRBV6-6 to TRBJ1-2, with 10 positions matching TRBD1. The CDR3 has 15 amino acids. The ends lost 6 bases at V and 2 bases at J; junction bases unmatched: 6. Germline V gene lookup returns CDR1 MNHNY and CDR2 SVGAGI (reference sequence). Here the CDR3 DNA reads TGTGCCAGCAGACCCGGGACAGGGGCAAACTATGGCTACACCTTC. This sequence encodes CASRPGTGANYGYTF.

J is TRBJ2-3 and V is TRBV9; D not resolved. CDR3 length equals 13 residues. Germline V gene lookup returns CDR1 SGDLS and CDR2 YYNGEE. The V and J ends lost 3 bases and 0 bases respectively, with 5 bases between them. Written as DNA, the CDR3 is TGTGCCAGCAGCGCCTCTAGCACAGATACGCAGTATTTT. It encodes CASSASSTDTQYF.

CDR3 coding DNA: TGCGCCAGCAGTGACCAAACACAGGGTCGGCTTGGCTACACCTTC. Amino acid sequence: CASSDQTQGRLGYTF. V gene TRBV10-2 combines with J gene TRBJ1-2; D is perhaps TRBD1 (6 bases). The germline CDR1 and CDR2 sequences are WSHSY and SAAADI. The V gene lost 3 bases and the J gene lost 7 bases, with 18 bases spanning the gap. This CDR3 comprises 15 residues.

The chain links TRBV15 to TRBJ1-5; 7 positions match TRBD1. The CDR3 has 16 residues. CDR1 LNHNV and CDR2 YYDKDF come from the germline V gene (reference sequence). V trimming: 8 bases; J trimming: 4 bases; junction bases outside the gene matches: 14. The CDR3 bases are TGTGCCACCGAATTGGACAGGTTTCGGGGGAATCAGCCCCAGCATTTT. Residues: CATELDRFRGNQPQHF. The full variable domain, in which reference TRBV15 and TRBJ1-5 provide the parts outside the CDR3, is DAMVIQNPRYQVTQFGKPVTLSCSQTLNHNVMYWYQQKSSQAPKLLFHYYDKDFNNEADTPDNFQSRRPNTSFCFLDIRSPGLGDTAMYLCATELDRFRGNQPQHFGDGTRLSIL.

The chain employs TRBV2 and TRBJ1-4, with TRBD1 matching over 9 bases. J gave up 7 bases and V 6 bases, and 6 bases lay outside the gene matches. The germline V gene has CDR1 SNHLY and CDR2 FYNNEI. CDR3 length: 14 amino acids. The CDR3 region is CASRITGGVEKLFF. DNA for the CDR3: TGTGCCAGCAGAATAACAGGGGGCGTTGAAAAACTGTTTTTT.

This rearrangement joins TRBV2 to TRBJ2-1, with TRBD2 identical over 13 bases. V lost 4 bases and J lost 9; bases outside the gene matches: 6. The CDR3 sequence is 15 residues long. CDR1 and CDR2 (germline): SNHLY, FYNNEI. As DNA, the CDR3 is TGTGCCAGCAGTGGGACTAGCGGGAGTATAAGTGAGCAGTTCTTC. Residues: CASSGTSGSISEQFF.

The rearrangement joins TRBV27 to TRBJ2-3, with D possibly matching TRBD1 (6 bases). The germline CDR1 and CDR2 sequences are MNHEY and SMNVEV (reference sequence). The CDR3 contains 15 residues. V lost 2 bases to trimming and J lost 2 bases, with 11 bases between them. The CDR3 DNA reads as TGTGCCAGCAGTTTAGACAGGTCAGACACAGATACGCAGTATTTT. As protein: CASSLDRSDTDTQYF.

The chain joins TRBV30 to TRBJ2-3; D perhaps matches TRBD2 (6 bases). The CDR3 has 11 amino acids. Trimming cost V 8 bases and J 5 bases, with 11 bases left between them. Germline CDR1 is GTSNPN and CDR2 is SVGIG (reference sequence). In nucleotides, the CDR3 is TGTGCCGGAGGGGTCGGAGATACGCAGTATTTT. It yields the protein CAGGVGDTQYF.

For the CDR3, the DNA is TGTGCCAGCAGCTCCCCGCAGGTGGGCTATGGCTACACCTTC. Its translation: CASSSPQVGYGYTF. V is TRBV7-9 and J is TRBJ1-2; no clear D gene. In germline, CDR1 is SEHNR, CDR2 FQNEAQ (reference sequence). The CDR3 runs to 14 residues. The ends were cut back, 4 bases at V and 4 bases at J, with 13 bases in the middle.

The V gene is TRBV7-3, the J gene TRBJ2-3, with TRBD2 matching over 9 bases. Germline CDR1 and CDR2: SGHTA and FQGTGA. V lost 5 bases and J lost 3; bases outside the gene matches: 3. This CDR3 spans 14 amino acids. CDR3 DNA sequence: TGTGCCAGCAGCCTAAGCGGGGGGACAGATACGCAGTATTTT. Its translation: CASSLSGGTDTQYF. Using reference TRBV7-3 and TRBJ2-3 for the parts outside the CDR3, the full variable domain is GAGVSQTPSNKVTEKGKYVELRCDPISGHTALYWYRQSLGQGPEFLIYFQGTGAADDSGLPNDRFFAVRPEGSVSTLKIQRTERGDSAVYLCASSLSGGTDTQYFGPGTRLTVL.

The chain carries TRBV9 and TRBJ2-2; 9 bases match TRBD1. The CDR3 spans 14 residues. The V gene's germline CDR1 is SGDLS and CDR2 YYNGEE. V shed 5 bases, J shed 6 bases, and the junction held 5 bases outside the gene matches. Here the CDR3 reads CASRATGGPGELFF. Written as DNA, the CDR3 is TGTGCCAGCAGAGCCACAGGGGGCCCCGGGGAGCTGTTTTTT.

This chain links TRBV5-1 with TRBJ1-1; tentative D call: TRBD1 (6 bases). Germline values: CDR1 SGHRS, CDR2 YFSETQ. The germline V and J ends were trimmed by 5 bases and 1 base, with 15 bases remaining between them. This CDR3 has 15 residues. CDR3 residues: CASRQTGTKNTEAFF. Here the CDR3 DNA reads TGCGCCAGCAGGCAAACCGGGACAAAGAACACTGAAGCTTTCTTT.

This rearrangement joins TRBV7-3 to TRBJ2-3; D is undetermined. This CDR3 spans 15 amino acids. The germline gives CDR1 SGHTA, CDR2 FQGTGA. Deletions cut 5 bases from V and 0 bases from J, with 12 bases between. This CDR3 is CASSPSLASTDTQYF. In DNA, the CDR3 is TGTGCCAGCAGCCCCTCGCTCGCTAGCACAGATACGCAGTATTTT.

The chain uses TRBV9 and TRBJ1-2; tentative D call: TRBD1 (5 bases). Per the germline V gene, CDR1 is SGDLS and CDR2 is YYNGEE. V was shortened by 0 bases and J by 8 bases, with 14 bases between the two germline ends. There are 14 residues in the CDR3. DNA for the CDR3: TGTGCCAGCAGCGTAGGGGACGGACTTTCGGGCTACACCTTC. Translation: CASSVGDGLSGYTF.

This chain uses TRBV29-1 with TRBJ1-2; D not certain. This CDR3 comprises 9 residues. Looked up from germline, CDR1 is SQVTM and CDR2 is ANQGSEA. V was pared by 6 bases and J by 6 bases, with 5 bases between. The CDR3 coding sequence is TGCAGCGTGGCAAATGGCTACACCTTC. Translation: CSVANGYTF.

This chain uses TRBV11-2 with TRBJ1-3, with no clear D. Trimming stripped 1 base from V and 0 bases from J, with 13 bases between. The CDR3 extends over 17 amino acids. Germline V gene sequence: CDR1 SGHAT, CDR2 FQNNGV. CDR3 sequence: CASSLARATTSGNTIYF. The CDR3 DNA follows: TGTGCCAGCAGCTTAGCCCGGGCCACAACCTCTGGAAACACCATATATTTT.

This clone was detected once. The CDR3 DNA reads TGTGCCAGCAGTGAACGGGTACTAGCGGGGGGGACCCAGTACTTC. Its translation: CASSERVLAGGTQYF. V gene TRBV2 combines with J gene TRBJ2-5, with 12 bases aligning to TRBD2. This CDR3 is built from 15 residues. V trimming: 2 bases; J trimming: 7 bases; junction bases outside the gene matches: 5. Germline CDR1 and CDR2: SNHLY and FYNNEI. Together with reference TRBV2 and TRBJ2-5, the CDR3 gives the full variable domain: EPEVTQTPSHQVTQMGQEVILRCVPISNHLYFYWYRQILGQKVEFLVSFYNNEISEKSEIFDDQFSVERPDGSNFTLKIRSTKLEDSAMYFCASSERVLAGGTQYFGPGTRLLVL.

J is TRBJ1-2 and V is TRBV11-2; TRBD1 agrees at 7 bases. The germline V gene has CDR1 SGHAT and CDR2 FQNNGV. J was trimmed by 10 bases and V by 2 bases; bases with no gene match: 4. The CDR3 is 12 residues long. The CDR3 region is CASSLQGVSYTF. Here the CDR3 DNA reads TGTGCCAGCAGCTTACAGGGGGTATCCTACACCTTC.

This sequence joins TRBV2 and TRBJ1-1, with D maybe TRBD1 (5 bases). The CDR3 extends over 15 amino acids. Trimming removed 7 bases from V and 4 bases from J, with 19 bases in between. From germline, CDR1 is SNHLY and CDR2 FYNNEI. CDR3: CASNFDSAGVTEAFF. CDR3 sequence (DNA): TGTGCCAGCAACTTCGACAGTGCTGGGGTCACTGAAGCTTTCTTT.

The chain has TRBV18 and TRBJ2-2, with 10 bases that match TRBD2. Germline CDR1 and CDR2: KGHSH and LQKENI. V lost 8 bases, J lost 3 bases, and 6 bases stayed unmatched. This CDR3 region has 15 residues. DNA of the CDR3: TGTGCCAGCATCCCTAGCGGGGGTTACACCGGGGAGCTGTTTTTT. The encoded protein is CASIPSGGYTGELFF.

The CDR3 loop reads CASSWGTAAPYEQYF. For the CDR3, the DNA is TGCGCCAGCAGCTGGGGGACCGCCGCGCCCTACGAGCAGTACTTC. This sequence joins TRBV5-1 and TRBJ2-7; tentatively, D is TRBD1 or TRBD2 (5 bases each). This CDR3 has 15 amino acids. The V end lost 3 bases, the J end lost 2 bases, and 15 bases lay between the germline ends. Looked up from germline, CDR1 is SGHRS and CDR2 is YFSETQ. Drawing the rest from reference TRBV5-1 and TRBJ2-7, the complete variable domain is KAGVTQTPRYLIKTRGQQVTLSCSPISGHRSVSWYQQTPGQGLQFLFEYFSETQRNKGNFPGRFSGRQFSNSRSEMNVSTLELGDSALYLCASSWGTAAPYEQYFGPGTRLTVT.

This chain uses TRBV13 with TRBJ2-1, with 8 bases aligning to TRBD1. Germline assignment: CDR1 PRHDT and CDR2 FYEKMQ (reference sequence). The length of the CDR3 is 15 residues. V gave up 5 bases and J gave up 2 bases; unmatched junction bases: 5. The CDR3, as DNA: TGTGCCAGCAGCGTGGACAGGGTGACCTACAATGAGCAGTTCTTC. Residues: CASSVDRVTYNEQFF.

The chain combines TRBV5-1 with TRBJ1-1; D unclear. The germline CDR1 and CDR2 sequences are SGHRS and YFSETQ. V lost 3 bases and J lost 1, with 13 bases in between. The CDR3 has 15 amino acids. CDR3 coding DNA: TGCGCCAGCAGCTCATCCGGGTCGACGAACACTGAAGCTTTCTTT. Its protein is CASSSSGSTNTEAFF. Based on the CDR3 plus reference TRBV5-1 and TRBJ1-1, the full variable domain is KAGVTQTPRYLIKTRGQQVTLSCSPISGHRSVSWYQQTPGQGLQFLFEYFSETQRNKGNFPGRFSGRQFSNSRSEMNVSTLELGDSALYLCASSSSGSTNTEAFFGQGTRLTVV.

The V and J genes are TRBV19 and TRBJ2-4, with 10 nucleotides matching TRBD2. CDR1 is LNHDA and CDR2 is SQIVND in the germline V gene (reference sequence). This CDR3 is 18 amino acids long. V was clipped by 7 bases and J by 3 bases; unmatched bases: 15. The CDR3 region has the DNA TGTGCCAGTAAGGGGGACAGCCTAGCGGGAGTGGACAAAAACATTCAGTACTTC. This sequence encodes CASKGDSLAGVDKNIQYF.

The genes are TRBV7-2 and TRBJ2-1, with TRBD2 matching over 10 bases. In germline, CDR1 is SGHTA, CDR2 FQGNSA. The length of the CDR3 is 14 residues. The V gene end was trimmed by 5 bases and the J gene end by 4 bases; junction bases not matched to a gene: 2. In nucleotides, the CDR3 is TGTGCCAGCAGCACTAGCGGGATGTACAATGAGCAGTTCTTC. Encoded protein: CASSTSGMYNEQFF.

The chain combines TRBV28 with TRBJ2-3; 12 nucleotides match TRBD2. Germline CDR1 MDHEN, CDR2 SYDVKM. J lost 2 bases, V lost 5 bases, and 11 bases had no gene match. This CDR3 contains 18 residues. Here the CDR3 reads CASSTLGLAGRPTDTQYF. The CDR3 coding sequence is TGTGCCAGCAGTACTTTAGGACTAGCGGGGAGACCCACAGATACGCAGTATTTT.